A selection of T cell receptor beta chains follows, all from one sample in a study of graft-versus-host responses after intestinal transplantation. Here immunoSEQ multiplex PCR was the method, and the copy in TCRdb shows in-frame clones only, minus some. The table lists more than 100,000 clones, approximately 96% of them singletons. These receptors lack a known antigen. The sequences come from unstimulated CD8+ T cells sorted from spleen or lymph node cells, collected before intestinal transplant. The receptors here all came from a human donor who received an intestinal transplant. Each CDR3 is given with its conserved first and last residue. Each record gives: V gene, D gene, J gene, CDR3 protein, CDR3 DNA. D genes are given only for firm matches.

TRBV25-1	.	TRBJ2-7	CARPARGGSYEQYF	TGTGCCAGACCGGCCAGGGGAGGGTCCTACGAGCAGTACTTC
TRBV6-5	.	TRBJ2-7	CASSYRGAAYEQYF	TGTGCCAGCAGTTACCGGGGCGCCGCCTACGAGCAGTACTTC
TRBV5-6	.	TRBJ2-7	CASAAVGVSYEQYF	TGTGCCAGCGCCGCGGTGGGGGTCTCCTACGAGCAGTACTTC
TRBV4-3	.	TRBJ2-7	CASSLQSGVRTYEQYF	TGCGCCAGCAGCCTCCAGTCGGGGGTTAGGACCTACGAGCAGTACTTC
TRBV4-1	.	TRBJ2-3	CASSSPGLGTDTQYF	TGCGCCAGCAGCTCCCCGGGATTAGGCACAGATACGCAGTATTTT
TRBV9	.	TRBJ2-1	CASSVDESPYNEQFF	TGTGCCAGCAGCGTAGACGAAAGCCCCTACAATGAGCAGTTCTTC
TRBV9	TRBD1	TRBJ2-7	CASSVEAGGNYEQYF	TGTGCCAGCAGCGTAGAGGCAGGGGGTAACTACGAGCAGTACTTC
TRBV6-5	TRBD2	TRBJ2-1	CASSYSRLAVYNEQFF	TGTGCCAGCAGTTACTCGAGACTAGCGGTCTACAATGAGCAGTTCTTC
TRBV5-6	.	TRBJ2-7	CASSLAAYEQYF	TGTGCCAGCAGCTTGGCCGCTTACGAGCAGTACTTC
TRBV2	.	TRBJ2-1	CASSTNGGQLNYNEQFF	TGTGCCAGCAGTACGAATGGGGGCCAGCTGAACTACAATGAGCAGTTCTTC
TRBV9	.	TRBJ2-1	CASSVGRHEQFF	TGTGCCAGCAGCGTAGGGAGGCATGAGCAGTTCTTC
TRBV4-3	.	TRBJ1-1	CASSQDQGRNTEAFF	TGCGCCAGCAGCCAAGATCAGGGTAGAAACACTGAAGCTTTCTTT
TRBV5-6	TRBD2	TRBJ2-7	CASSLVLASSYEQYF	TGTGCCAGCAGCTTGGTACTAGCGAGCTCCTACGAGCAGTACTTC
TRBV19	.	TRBJ2-1	CASSIDGGGSGLYNEQFF	TGTGCCAGTAGTATAGACGGCGGAGGTAGCGGCCTCTACAATGAGCAGTTCTTC
TRBV4-2	.	TRBJ2-7	CASSQEEGGSYEQYF	TGTGCCAGCAGCCAAGAAGAAGGGGGCTCCTACGAGCAGTACTTC
TRBV15	.	TRBJ2-5	CATSSRLGETQYF	TGTGCCACCAGCAGCCGTCTAGGGGAGACCCAGTACTTC
TRBV7-3	TRBD2	TRBJ2-4	CASSSIAGVPAKNIQYF	TGTGCCAGCAGCTCTATAGCGGGAGTCCCAGCCAAAAACATTCAGTACTTC
TRBV29-1	TRBD2	TRBJ2-3	CSVEDPGLGTDTQYF	TGCAGCGTTGAAGATCCGGGACTAGGGACAGATACGCAGTATTTT
TRBV6-1	.	TRBJ2-7	CASRGGTYEQYF	TGTGCCAGCAGGGGTGGAACCTACGAGCAGTACTTC
TRBV15	.	TRBJ1-4	CATSRLLAGGEKLFF	TGTGCCACCAGCAGGCTATTGGCGGGAGGGGAAAAACTGTTTTTT
TRBV4-3	TRBD1	TRBJ2-7	CASSRGGQGIGEQYF	TGCGCCAGCAGCCGTGGGGGACAGGGGATTGGCGAGCAGTACTTC
TRBV28	TRBD2	TRBJ2-3	CASSLDGTSGSDTQYF	TGTGCCAGCAGTTTAGATGGGACTAGCGGGAGCGATACGCAGTATTTT
TRBV28	TRBD2	TRBJ2-1	CASSYGTSAYNEQFF	TGTGCCAGCAGTTACGGGACTAGCGCCTACAATGAGCAGTTCTTC
TRBV6-5	TRBD1	TRBJ1-2	CASSGQETNYGYTF	TGTGCCAGCAGCGGACAGGAGACTAACTATGGCTACACCTTC
TRBV27	.	TRBJ2-7	CASGDSYEQYF	TGTGCCTCGGGGGATTCCTACGAGCAGTACTTC
TRBV27	.	TRBJ1-5	CASSNLRGALGVAPQHF	TGTGCCAGCAGTAACCTCCGGGGGGCTCTAGGGGTAGCGCCCCAGCATTTT
TRBV15	TRBD1	TRBJ2-2	CATSRDPPGQGVTGELFF	TGTGCCACCAGCAGAGATCCTCCGGGACAGGGGGTAACCGGGGAGCTGTTTTTT
TRBV2	TRBD2	TRBJ2-7	CASRPSGRAYEQYF	TGTGCCAGCAGACCGAGCGGGAGGGCCTACGAGCAGTACTTC
TRBV2	.	TRBJ2-7	CASTAGPGTYEQYF	TGTGCCAGCACCGCCGGGCCCGGGACCTACGAGCAGTACTTC
TRBV6-5	TRBD2	TRBJ2-7	CASSVLGLGAYEQYF	TGTGCCAGCAGTGTATTGGGACTAGGAGCATACGAGCAGTACTTC
TRBV5-6	.	TRBJ1-5	CASSLGGQTNQPQHF	TGTGCCAGCAGCTTGGGGGGGCAGACCAATCAGCCCCAGCATTTT
TRBV18	TRBD1	TRBJ2-2	CASSPGQGDYTGELFF	TGTGCCAGCTCACCAGGACAGGGTGACTACACCGGGGAGCTGTTTTTT
TRBV19	.	TRBJ2-1	CASSTYNEQFF	TGTGCCAGTAGTACCTACAATGAGCAGTTCTTC
TRBV13	TRBD2	TRBJ2-1	CASSVSGLAVNEQFF	TGTGCCAGCAGCGTTTCGGGACTAGCGGTTAATGAGCAGTTCTTC
TRBV27	.	TRBJ1-1	CASSLFAPPRGLNIEAFF	TGTGCCAGCAGTTTATTCGCGCCCCCCCGGGGGCTTAACATTGAAGCTTTCTTT
TRBV6-1	.	TRBJ2-7	CASSPAGIAYEQYF	TGTGCCAGCAGTCCCGCAGGGATCGCCTACGAGCAGTACTTC
TRBV5-6	TRBD2	TRBJ2-7	CASSYGTSGTTYEQYF	TGTGCCAGCAGTTATGGGACTAGCGGGACCACCTACGAGCAGTACTTC